The T cell receptor (beta chain) under discussion was sequenced for a study of cytomegalovirus exposure and HLA in healthy donors. Primers for the PCR totalled 60 Vbeta and 13 Jbeta. Repertoires were generated with immunoSEQ multiplex PCR, while TCRdb's copy carries only in-frame clones and drops some. The sample holds tens of thousands of clones, 80% to 90% seen once. The CDR3 is made up of 19 amino acids. J gave up 4 bases and V 0 bases, and 14 bases lay outside the gene matches. CDR1 and CDR2 from the germline V gene are SGHTA and FQGNSA. The receptor was derived from a woman in her 30s in good health and CMV-seronegative. The sequenced sample consisted of PBMCs. V is TRBV7-2 and J is TRBJ2-5; 10 nucleotides align to TRBD2. CDR3 sequence: CASSLAPVIAGGRGETQYF. DNA of the CDR3: TGTGCCAGCAGCTTAGCTCCGGTGATAGCGGGGGGACGGGGAGAGACCCAGTACTTC.